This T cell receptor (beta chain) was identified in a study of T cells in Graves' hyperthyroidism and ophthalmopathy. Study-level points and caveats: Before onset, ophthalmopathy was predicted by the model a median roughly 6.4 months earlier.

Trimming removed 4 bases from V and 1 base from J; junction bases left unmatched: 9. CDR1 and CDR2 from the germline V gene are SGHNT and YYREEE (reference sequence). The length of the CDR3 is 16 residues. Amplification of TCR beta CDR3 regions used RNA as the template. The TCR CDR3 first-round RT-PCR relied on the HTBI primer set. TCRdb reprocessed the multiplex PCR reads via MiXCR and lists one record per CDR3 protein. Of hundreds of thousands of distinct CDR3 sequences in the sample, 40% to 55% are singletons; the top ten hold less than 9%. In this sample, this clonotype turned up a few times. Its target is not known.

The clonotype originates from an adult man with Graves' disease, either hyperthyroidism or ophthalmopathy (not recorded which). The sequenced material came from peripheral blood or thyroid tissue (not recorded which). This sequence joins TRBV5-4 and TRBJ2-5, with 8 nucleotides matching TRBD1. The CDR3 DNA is TGTGCCAGCAGCCACCCGACAGGGGACTCCCAAGAGACCCAGTACTTC. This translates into CASSHPTGDSQETQYF. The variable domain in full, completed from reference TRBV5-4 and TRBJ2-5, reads ETGVTQSPTHLIKTRGQQVTLRCSSQSGHNTVSWYQQALGQGPQFIFQYYREEENGRGNFPPRFSGLQFPNYSSELNVNALELDDSALYLCASSHPTGDSQETQYFGPGTRLLVL.